These 21 T cell receptor beta chains came from one sample sequenced in a study of cytomegalovirus exposure and HLA in healthy donors. Repertoires were generated with immunoSEQ multiplex PCR, while TCRdb's copy carries only in-frame clones and drops some. In the table there are 300,000 or so clones, approximately 85% of which are singletons. Input material: PBMCs. The receptors come from a man aged 25 to 40 in good health and CMV-seronegative.

This clone showed up just once. The genes are TRBV5-1 and TRBJ2-2, with 7 bases identical to TRBD1. Per germline, CDR1 SGHRS and CDR2 YFSETQ. The CDR3 covers 16 residues. V was pared by 5 bases and J by 0 bases, with 7 bases of the junction left unmatched. CDR3 loop: CASSRQGTANTGELFF. In DNA form, the CDR3 reads TGCGCCAGCAGTCGTCAGGGGACAGCGAACACCGGGGAGCTGTTTTTT.

The chain joins TRBV10-1 to TRBJ1-1, with a possible D match to TRBD1 (6 bases). Germline lookup yields CDR1 WNHNN and CDR2 SYGVQD (reference sequence). The length of the CDR3 is 13 residues. Trimming stripped 5 bases from V and 4 bases from J, with 11 bases between. CDR3 bases: TGCGCCAGCAGTCCGGGACACTCCACTGAAGCTTTCTTT. Its protein product is CASSPGHSTEAFF.

The rearrangement joins TRBV19 to TRBJ1-5; tentative D call: TRBD1 (6 bases). V was pared by 4 bases and J by 5 bases, with 9 bases between. This CDR3 region has 13 residues. CDR1 is LNHDA and CDR2 is SQIVND in the germline V gene (reference sequence). The chain's CDR3 is CASSTRTDQPQHF. The CDR3 bases are TGTGCCAGTAGTACAAGGACAGATCAGCCCCAGCATTTT.

CDR3 nucleotide sequence: TGTGCCAGCAGCTTGGATCTAGCGAACACTGAAGCTTTCTTT. It codes for CASSLDLANTEAFF. The rearrangement joins TRBV5-5 to TRBJ1-1, with D unclear. The V end lost 0 bases, the J end lost 1 base, and 7 bases lay between the germline ends. In germline, CDR1 is SGHKS, CDR2 YYEKEE (reference sequence). There are 14 residues in the CDR3.

V usage is TRBV30 and J usage is TRBJ1-2; TRBD1 matches 8 bases. The CDR3 extends over 13 amino acids. V trimming: 5 bases; J trimming: 2 bases; junction bases outside the gene matches: 4. Germline CDR1 GTSNPN, CDR2 SVGIG (reference sequence). CDR3 loop: CAWQHRGNYGYTF. The DNA for the CDR3 is TGTGCCTGGCAACACAGGGGGAACTATGGCTACACCTTC.

A note on this clone: Other DNA sequences in this sample translate to the same CDR3. The chain links TRBV5-1 to TRBJ1-1, with TRBD1 identical over 7 bases. The J segment lost 0 bases and the V segment lost 4 bases, leaving 3 bases of the junction unmatched. Germline assignment: CDR1 SGHRS and CDR2 YFSETQ. This CDR3 has 14 amino acids. The CDR3 reads CASSSTGVNTEAFF. DNA for the CDR3: TGCGCCAGCAGCAGCACAGGGGTGAACACTGAAGCTTTCTTT.

CDR3 amino acids: CASSGATESSGNTIYF. In DNA, the CDR3 is TGTGCCAGCAGTGGAGCGACAGAAAGCTCTGGAAACACCATATATTTT. The rearrangement uses TRBV2 and TRBJ1-3; TRBD1 is a possible D gene (5 bases). The CDR3 loop spans 16 amino acids. Germline CDR1 is SNHLY and CDR2 is FYNNEI. Trimming removed 4 bases at V and 0 bases at J, with 13 bases between.

The chain combines TRBV5-4 with TRBJ1-1; D might be TRBD1 (6 bases). With 3 bases removed from V and 5 bases from J, the gap between germline ends came to 14 bases. Germline CDR1 SGHNT, CDR2 YYREEE (reference sequence). The CDR3 covers 14 residues. CDR3 bases: TGTGCCAGCAGCTCCGGGACACAGGGAACTGAAGCTTTCTTT. It is translated as CASSSGTQGTEAFF.

This chain uses TRBV7-2 with TRBJ1-1, with TRBD1 matching 9 bases. Germline V gives CDR1 SGHTA, CDR2 FQGNSA. CDR3 length: 17 residues. J was trimmed by 2 bases and V by 4 bases; bases with no gene match: 11. The CDR3 reads CASSSRRTGGTNTEAFF. In DNA, the CDR3 is TGTGCCAGCAGCTCCCGCCGAACAGGGGGCACTAACACTGAAGCTTTCTTT.

This chain links TRBV19 with TRBJ2-7; D unresolved. V was clipped by 6 bases and J by 0 bases, with 15 bases between them. The CDR3 spans 15 residues. The germline V gene encodes CDR1 LNHDA and CDR2 SQIVND (reference sequence). CDR3 in amino acids: CASRKDSSSSYEQYF. The CDR3 DNA sequence: TGTGCCAGTAGGAAAGACTCCTCGAGCTCCTACGAGCAGTACTTC. The variable domain in full, with the rest retrieved from reference TRBV19 and TRBJ2-7, is DGGITQSPKYLFRKEGQNVTLSCEQNLNHDAMYWYRQDPGQGLRLIYYSQIVNDFQKGDIAEGYSVSREKKESFPLTVTSAQKNPTAFYLCASRKDSSSSYEQYFGPGTRLTVT.

The CDR3 region is CASSILAGAYEQYF. DNA of the CDR3: TGTGCCAGTAGTATTCTAGCGGGGGCCTACGAGCAGTACTTC. V is TRBV19 and J is TRBJ2-7, with 10 nucleotides matching TRBD2. Germline CDR1 is LNHDA and CDR2 is SQIVND (reference sequence). J gave up 2 bases and V 3 bases, and 1 base lay outside the gene matches. The CDR3 has 14 residues.

The gene calls are TRBV5-6 and TRBJ1-5, with 8 bases aligning to TRBD1. J gave up 0 bases and V 4 bases, and 6 bases lay outside the gene matches. The CDR3 runs to 16 residues. Germline V gene data show CDR1 as SGHDT and CDR2 as YYEEEE. The CDR3 region has the DNA TGTGCCAGCAGCGCCGGGACAGGCTATAGCAATCAGCCCCAGCATTTT. Residues: CASSAGTGYSNQPQHF.

This clone occurred once. The genes are TRBV20-1 and TRBJ1-1, with D perhaps TRBD1 (6 bases). V was cut by 5 bases and J by 4 bases, with 8 bases left in between. CDR1 DFQATT and CDR2 SNEGSKA come from the germline V gene (reference sequence). The CDR3 extends over 11 amino acids. The CDR3 coding sequence is TGCAGTGCTGGGGACATCACTGAAGCTTTCTTT. This translates into CSAGDITEAFF.

The rearrangement links TRBV25-1 to TRBJ2-7, with D possibly matching TRBD1 (6 bases). The CDR3 contains 17 residues. Germline lookup yields CDR1 MGHDK and CDR2 SYGVNS. V was pared by 0 bases and J by 1 base, with 16 bases between. The CDR3 sequence: CASSEYEGQGRSYEQYF. Written as DNA, the CDR3 is TGTGCCAGCAGTGAATATGAAGGGCAGGGGAGATCCTACGAGCAGTACTTC.

The rearrangement uses TRBV4-3 and TRBJ1-1; 9 bases map to TRBD1. This CDR3 spans 16 amino acids. The germline V gene has CDR1 LGHNA and CDR2 YSLEER. V gave up 1 base and J gave up 1 base; unmatched junction bases: 4. In DNA, the CDR3 is TGCGCCAGCAGCCAAGCACAGGGGGCTGCGAACACTGAAGCTTTCTTT. The encoded protein is CASSQAQGAANTEAFF.

CDR3 in amino acids: CASRKTTGVGGELFF. CDR3 DNA sequence: TGTGCCAGCAGAAAAACGACAGGGGTGGGCGGGGAGCTGTTTTTT. The V call is TRBV28, the J call TRBJ2-2; TRBD1 matches 8 bases. Looked up from germline, CDR1 is MDHEN and CDR2 is SYDVKM. With 6 bases clipped from V and 7 bases from J, the junction kept 10 bases outside the gene matches. The CDR3 spans 15 residues.

Regarding this clone: Different DNA sequences within this sample yield the same CDR3. V and J are TRBV5-1 and TRBJ2-5; tentatively, D is TRBD1 (5 bases). The germline V gene encodes CDR1 SGHRS and CDR2 YFSETQ. The CDR3 runs 14 residues. Trimming left V 0 bases short and J 5 bases short, with 11 bases between. The CDR3, as DNA: TGCGCCAGCAGCTTGGCTACAGGTCTGGAGACCCAGTACTTC. Translated: CASSLATGLETQYF.

The chain is built from TRBV27 and TRBJ1-4; 7 bases map to TRBD1. The CDR3 sequence is 17 residues long. Germline assignment: CDR1 MNHEY and CDR2 SMNVEV (reference sequence). V was clipped by 2 bases and J by 10 bases; unmatched bases: 16. CDR3 nucleotide sequence: TGTGCCAGCAGTTTAAGTGGTCGGCAACACAGGGGACGAAAACTGTTTTTT. Translated: CASSLSGRQHRGRKLFF.

The chain employs TRBV5-1 and TRBJ1-4; TRBD1 agrees at 7 bases. This CDR3 has 17 amino acids. J lost 1 base, V lost 3 bases, and 9 bases had no gene match. Looked up from germline, CDR1 is SGHRS and CDR2 is YFSETQ. The CDR3 nucleotides read TGCGCCAGCAGCTCCCAGGGGGGCGCAGGAACTAATGAAAAACTGTTTTTT. This translates into CASSSQGGAGTNEKLFF.

In DNA, the CDR3 is TGTGCCAGTGGGACAGATTACAATCAGCCCCAGCATTTT. The encoded protein is CASGTDYNQPQHF. The chain recombines TRBV18 with TRBJ1-5; TRBD1 agrees at 7 bases. This CDR3 has 13 residues. With V trimmed by 9 bases and J by 3 bases, 5 bases remained unmatched. Germline assignment: CDR1 KGHSH and CDR2 LQKENI.

The chain links TRBV11-2 to TRBJ2-3; 8 bases are a match to TRBD2. V dropped 4 bases and J dropped 2; count of bases not matched to a gene: 8. The length of the CDR3 is 16 residues. Germline CDR1 and CDR2: SGHAT and FQNNGV. This CDR3 is CASSSIHGGDTDTQYF. The CDR3 coding sequence is TGTGCCAGCAGCTCGATTCACGGGGGGGACACAGATACGCAGTATTTT.